The 5 T cell receptor beta chains in this list originate from one sample, sequenced in a study of blood T cell repertoires in COVID-19. The data were produced by immunoSEQ multiplex PCR, yet TCRdb's version contains in-frame clones alone and is incomplete. Of fewer than 55,000 clones listed, about four fifths are singletons. Sequenced: peripheral blood. These receptors all come from a woman of 80 years or more with COVID-19, enrolled during active disease.

This clone has just one count. The genes are TRBV24-1 and TRBJ1-2; D gene ambiguous. Between the trimmed V and J ends, which lost 6 bases and 4 bases, there was a span of 2 bases. This CDR3 spans 10 amino acids. The germline CDR1 and CDR2 sequences are KGHDR and SFDVKD. The CDR3 sequence: CATSLYGYTF. In DNA, the CDR3 is TGTGCCACCAGTCTCTATGGCTACACCTTC.

The chain combines TRBV7-3 with TRBJ1-6, with D possibly TRBD1 on 5 matching bases. V was shortened by 6 bases and J by 10 bases, with 13 bases between the two germline ends. Germline V gene sequence: CDR1 SGHTA, CDR2 FQGTGA. The CDR3 covers 13 residues. The CDR3 DNA follows: TGTGCCAGCAGAGGGGCGGTCGGGTCACCCCTCCACTTT. Protein: CASRGAVGSPLHF.

This clone came up a few times. The CDR3 DNA sequence: TGTGCCACCAGTGACGGGAGCGGCCATCTTCCGAACACCGGGGAGCTGTTTTTT. Protein product: CATSDGSGHLPNTGELFF. The chain joins TRBV24-1 to TRBJ2-2; maybe TRBD2 (6 bases). This CDR3 is built from 18 residues. The V gene's germline CDR1 is KGHDR and CDR2 SFDVKD. Trimming pared 4 bases from V and 0 bases from J, leaving 17 bases between.

This rearrangement joins TRBV28 to TRBJ1-1, with TRBD1 identical over 7 bases. The CDR3 extends over 13 amino acids. The germline V gene encodes CDR1 MDHEN and CDR2 SYDVKM. V was pared by 7 bases and J by 5 bases, with 7 bases of the junction left unmatched. The CDR3 coding sequence is TGTGCCAGCAAGGAGGGGGCAAAGACTGAAGCTTTCTTT. Translated, it gives CASKEGAKTEAFF.

The V call is TRBV30, the J call TRBJ2-1, with D tentatively TRBD1 (6 bases). Per the germline V gene, CDR1 is GTSNPN and CDR2 is SVGIG (reference sequence). The CDR3 runs 16 residues. V was shortened by 1 base and J by 2 bases, with 15 bases between the two germline ends. CDR3 bases: TGTGCCTGGAGTGCTGGTCACAGGGATACCTACAATGAGCAGTTCTTC. It specifies CAWSAGHRDTYNEQFF.